What follows are 10 T cell receptor beta chains derived from one specimen sequenced in a study of blood T cell repertoires in COVID-19. The assay was immunoSEQ multiplex PCR, and TCRdb's table has in-frame clones only and misses some. This repertoire shows about 130,000 clones, roughly 90% found once; its top ten account for roughly 2.2%. The sequenced sample was peripheral blood. The receptors here all came from a man between 65 and 85 years old with active COVID-19.

This chain links TRBV7-9 with TRBJ2-1; 16 positions agree with TRBD2. Germline trimming cut 5 bases from V and 8 bases from J; bases unmatched to any gene: 9. CDR1 and CDR2 from the germline V gene are SEHNR and FQNEAQ (reference sequence). The length of the CDR3 is 17 residues. CDR3 sequence: CASSPGTSGRVLDEQFF. The CDR3 DNA sequence: TGTGCCAGCAGCCCCGGGACTAGCGGGAGGGTATTGGATGAGCAGTTCTTC. Together with reference TRBV7-9 and TRBJ2-1, the CDR3 gives the full variable domain: DTGVSQNPRHKITKRGQNVTFRCDPISEHNRLYWYRQTLGQGPEFLTYFQNEAQLEKSRLLSDRFSAERPKGSFSTLEIQRTEQGDSAMYLCASSPGTSGRVLDEQFFGPGTRLTVL.

The chain links TRBV28 to TRBJ1-4; perhaps TRBD1 as D (6 bases). Trimming shortened V by 0 bases and J by 0 bases, and 8 bases separated the two germline ends. The CDR3 length is 16 residues. Germline CDR1 MDHEN, CDR2 SYDVKM. The CDR3 loop is CASSLWDRATNEKLFF. As DNA, the CDR3 is TGTGCCAGCAGTTTATGGGACAGAGCAACTAATGAAAAACTGTTTTTT.

The V call is TRBV27, the J call TRBJ2-7, with TRBD1 matching 8 bases. CDR1 MNHEY and CDR2 SMNVEV come from the germline V gene (reference sequence). V gave up 1 base and J gave up 4 bases; unmatched junction bases: 6. This CDR3 has 15 amino acids. The CDR3 DNA reads TGTGCCAGCAGTTTATGGGGGACAGGCCGGTACGAGCAGTACTTC. Its protein product is CASSLWGTGRYEQYF.

This chain links TRBV19 with TRBJ2-7; a possible D gene is TRBD2 (6 bases). The CDR3 runs 15 residues. Looked up from germline, CDR1 is LNHDA and CDR2 is SQIVND (reference sequence). V was pared by 6 bases and J by 2 bases, with 17 bases between. This CDR3 is CASSAGRGLTYEQYF. The CDR3 coding sequence is TGTGCCAGTAGCGCGGGAAGGGGTCTAACCTACGAGCAGTACTTC.

The J gene is TRBJ1-2, the V gene TRBV14, with D possibly matching TRBD1 (6 bases). The germline V gene has CDR1 SGHDN and CDR2 FVKESK. Deletions cut 4 bases from V and 7 bases from J, with 16 bases between. The CDR3 length is 14 residues. CDR3 region: CASSPRGGAVGYTF. The CDR3 DNA reads TGTGCCAGCAGCCCCCGAGGGGGGGCGGTTGGCTACACCTTC.

The V and J genes are TRBV28 and TRBJ2-7, with D unresolved. Trimming stripped 2 bases from V and 1 base from J, with 18 bases between. The CDR3 covers 17 residues. Germline CDR1 MDHEN, CDR2 SYDVKM. In nucleotides, the CDR3 is TGTGCCAGCAGTTTAGGGCGTCGATTGCCGGAATCCTACGAGCAGTACTTC. This translates into CASSLGRRLPESYEQYF.

The chain carries TRBV19 and TRBJ1-1; D gene unclear. Between the trimmed V and J ends, which lost 4 bases and 6 bases, there was a span of 18 bases. CDR3 size: 15 residues. Germline V gene data show CDR1 as LNHDA and CDR2 as SQIVND (reference sequence). Here the CDR3 DNA reads TGTGCCAGTAGTACGAGCGGTGGGATTGGGGCTGAAGCTTTCTTT. Amino acids: CASSTSGGIGAEAFF.

In its sample, this clone ranks as medium-sized. The rearrangement uses TRBV5-1 and TRBJ2-7; 7 bases align to TRBD1. The germline V gene has CDR1 SGHRS and CDR2 YFSETQ. This CDR3 is built from 15 residues. V was clipped by 2 bases and J by 2 bases; unmatched bases: 7. CDR3 protein: CASSFRTGFPYEQYF. The DNA of the CDR3 is TGCGCCAGCAGCTTCCGGACAGGTTTTCCCTACGAGCAGTACTTC.

V usage is TRBV27 and J usage is TRBJ2-3; a weak D match, TRBD1 (6 bases). Germline V lookup: CDR1 MNHEY, CDR2 SMNVEV (reference sequence). The V gene lost 3 bases and the J gene lost 4 bases, with 11 bases spanning the gap. The CDR3 has 14 residues. Here the CDR3 reads CASSLLQGPDTQYF. The CDR3 region has the DNA TGTGCCAGCAGTTTGCTCCAGGGGCCAGATACGCAGTATTTT.

The chain employs TRBV7-3 and TRBJ2-3, with 14 bases fitting TRBD2. This CDR3 has 17 amino acids. Trimming took 3 bases from V and 3 from J; bases not matched to a gene: 5. Looked up from germline, CDR1 is SGHTA and CDR2 is FQGTGA. CDR3 in DNA: TGTGCCAGCAGCTTGTCCGGGACTAGCGGGAGAACAGATACGCAGTATTTT. Translated: CASSLSGTSGRTDTQYF.